The subject of this entry is one T cell receptor (beta chain). What it binds is unknown. The CDR3 has 14 amino acids. Germline V gives CDR1 SGHTA, CDR2 FQGTGA. The V gene lost 6 bases and the J gene lost 6 bases, with 14 bases spanning the gap. Primers for the PCR totalled 60 Vbeta and 13 Jbeta. Some clones are missing from TCRdb's copy, which holds only in-frame ones; the method was immunoSEQ multiplex PCR. The sample has 180,000 or so clones, 77% seen once; the top ten hold more than 1.4%. These data belong to a study of cytomegalovirus exposure and HLA in healthy donors. Looking at the study overall: A prior study identified over 100 million unique TCR beta sequences from about 200 million T cells.

Study results and limitations: Upon later analysis, TCR association rates were observed to vary by HLA locus, being highest for DRB1 and lowest for HLA-C.

This TCR was recovered from a man younger than 30 in good health and CMV-seronegative. The chain uses TRBV7-3 and TRBJ2-2; no firm D call. Sequenced input: PBMCs. The DNA for the CDR3 is TGTGCCAGCAGGCCATCGCTCCGGTCCGGGGAGCTGTTTTTT. Translation gives CASRPSLRSGELFF.